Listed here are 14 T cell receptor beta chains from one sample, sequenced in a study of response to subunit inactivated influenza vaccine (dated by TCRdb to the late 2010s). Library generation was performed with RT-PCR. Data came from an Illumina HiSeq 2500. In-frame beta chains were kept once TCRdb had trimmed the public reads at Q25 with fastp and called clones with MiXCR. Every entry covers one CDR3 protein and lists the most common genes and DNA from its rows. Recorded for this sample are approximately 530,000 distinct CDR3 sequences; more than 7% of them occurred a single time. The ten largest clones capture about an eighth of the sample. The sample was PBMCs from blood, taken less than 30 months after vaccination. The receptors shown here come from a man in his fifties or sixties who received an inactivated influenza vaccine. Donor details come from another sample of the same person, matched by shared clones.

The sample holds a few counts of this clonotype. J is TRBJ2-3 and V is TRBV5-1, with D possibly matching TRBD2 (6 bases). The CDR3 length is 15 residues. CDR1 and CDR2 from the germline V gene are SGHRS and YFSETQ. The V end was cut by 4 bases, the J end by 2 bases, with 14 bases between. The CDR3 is CASSPGTLPTDTQYF. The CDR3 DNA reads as TGCGCCAGCAGCCCTGGGACTCTGCCCACAGATACGCAGTATTTT.

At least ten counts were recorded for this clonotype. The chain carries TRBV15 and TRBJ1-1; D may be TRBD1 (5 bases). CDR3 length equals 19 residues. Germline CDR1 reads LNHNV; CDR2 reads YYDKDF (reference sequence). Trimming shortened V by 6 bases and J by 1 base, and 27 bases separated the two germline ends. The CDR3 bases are TGTGCCACCAGTAGCTCCTATTTCCTGGGGGACGGCAGGAACACTGAAGCTTTCTTT. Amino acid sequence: CATSSSYFLGDGRNTEAFF. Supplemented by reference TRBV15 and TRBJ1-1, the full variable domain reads DAMVIQNPRYQVTQFGKPVTLSCSQTLNHNVMYWYQQKSSQAPKLLFHYYDKDFNNEADTPDNFQSRRPNTSFCFLDIRSPGLGDTAMYLCATSSSYFLGDGRNTEAFFGQGTRLTVV.

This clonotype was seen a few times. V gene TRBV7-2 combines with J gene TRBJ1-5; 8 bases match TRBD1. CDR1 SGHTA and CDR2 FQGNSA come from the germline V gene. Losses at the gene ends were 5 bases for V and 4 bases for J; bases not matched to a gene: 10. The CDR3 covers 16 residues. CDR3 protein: CASSLNGQGLNQPQHF. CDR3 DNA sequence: TGTGCCAGCAGCCTGAATGGACAGGGCCTTAATCAGCCCCAGCATTTT.

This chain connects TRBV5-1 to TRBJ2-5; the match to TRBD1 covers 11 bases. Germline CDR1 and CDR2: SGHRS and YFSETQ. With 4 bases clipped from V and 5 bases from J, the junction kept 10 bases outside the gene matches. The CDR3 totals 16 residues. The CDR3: CASSDRDRGVGETQYF. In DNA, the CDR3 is TGCGCCAGCAGCGACCGGGACAGGGGGGTCGGGGAGACCCAGTACTTC.

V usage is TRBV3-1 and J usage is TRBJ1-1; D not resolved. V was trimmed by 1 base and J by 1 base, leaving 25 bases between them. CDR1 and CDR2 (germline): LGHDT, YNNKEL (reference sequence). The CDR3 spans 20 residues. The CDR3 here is CASSQGVHRYNAAGNTEAFF. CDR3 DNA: TGTGCCAGCAGCCAAGGGGTCCACCGGTATAATGCTGCGGGGAACACTGAAGCTTTCTTT.

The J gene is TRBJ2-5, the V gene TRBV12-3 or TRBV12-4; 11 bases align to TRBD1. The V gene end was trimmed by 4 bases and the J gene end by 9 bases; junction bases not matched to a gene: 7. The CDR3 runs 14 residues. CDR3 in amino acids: CASSWGTGGRAQYF. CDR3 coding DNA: TGTGCCAGCAGTTGGGGGACAGGGGGTCGAGCCCAGTACTTC.

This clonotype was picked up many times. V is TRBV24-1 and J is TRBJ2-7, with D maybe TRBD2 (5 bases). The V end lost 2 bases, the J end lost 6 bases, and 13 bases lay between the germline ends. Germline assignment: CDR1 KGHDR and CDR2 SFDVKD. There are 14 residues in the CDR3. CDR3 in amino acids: CATSDSQNLAEQYF. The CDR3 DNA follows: TGTGCCACCAGTGATTCACAGAATCTAGCCGAGCAGTACTTC.

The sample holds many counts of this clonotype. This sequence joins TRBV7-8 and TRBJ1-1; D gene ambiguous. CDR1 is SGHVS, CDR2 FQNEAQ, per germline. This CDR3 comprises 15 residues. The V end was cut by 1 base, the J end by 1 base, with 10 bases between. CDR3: CASSLVEERNTEAFF. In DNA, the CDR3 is TGTGCCAGCAGCTTAGTGGAAGAAAGGAACACTGAAGCTTTCTTT.

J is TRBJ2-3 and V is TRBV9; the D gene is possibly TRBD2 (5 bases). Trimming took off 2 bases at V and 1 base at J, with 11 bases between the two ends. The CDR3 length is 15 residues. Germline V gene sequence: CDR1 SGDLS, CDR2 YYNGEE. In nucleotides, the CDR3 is TGTGCCAGCAGCGTGAAGGGAGAGGGCACAGATACGCAGTATTTT. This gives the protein CASSVKGEGTDTQYF.

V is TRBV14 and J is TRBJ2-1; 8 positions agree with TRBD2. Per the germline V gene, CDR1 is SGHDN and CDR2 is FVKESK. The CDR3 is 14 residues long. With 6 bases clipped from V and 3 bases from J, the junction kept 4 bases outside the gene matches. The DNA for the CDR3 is TGTGCCAGCAGTTGGCGGGGGGACTACAATGAGCAGTTCTTC. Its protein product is CASSWRGDYNEQFF. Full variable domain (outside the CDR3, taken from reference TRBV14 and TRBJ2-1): EAGVTQFPSHSVIEKGQTVTLRCDPISGHDNLYWYRRVMGKEIKFLLHFVKESKQDESGMPNNRFLAERTGGTYSTLKVQPAELEDSGVYFCASSWRGDYNEQFFGPGTRLTVL.

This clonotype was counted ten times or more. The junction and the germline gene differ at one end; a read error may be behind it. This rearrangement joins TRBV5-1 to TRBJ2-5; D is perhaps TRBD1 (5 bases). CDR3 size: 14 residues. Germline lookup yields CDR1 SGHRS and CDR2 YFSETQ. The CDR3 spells CASSLDRGQETQYF. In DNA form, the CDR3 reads TGTGCCAGCAGCTTAGACAGAGGCCAAGAGACCCAGTACTTC.

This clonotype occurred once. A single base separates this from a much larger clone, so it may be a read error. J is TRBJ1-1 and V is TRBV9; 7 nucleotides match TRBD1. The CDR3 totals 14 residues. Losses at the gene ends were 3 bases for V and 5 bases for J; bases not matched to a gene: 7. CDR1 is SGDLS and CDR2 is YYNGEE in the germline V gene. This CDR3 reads CASSAYDRVTEAFF. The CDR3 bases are TGTGCCAGCAGCGCCTACGACAGGGTAACTGAAGCTTTCTTT.

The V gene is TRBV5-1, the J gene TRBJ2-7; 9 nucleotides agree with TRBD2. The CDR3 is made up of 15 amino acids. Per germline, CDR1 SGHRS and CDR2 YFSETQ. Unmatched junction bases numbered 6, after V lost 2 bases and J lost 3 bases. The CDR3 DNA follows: TGCGCCAGCAGCTTTGGCGGTAGCGGGGGCTACGAGCAGTACTTC. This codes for CASSFGGSGGYEQYF.

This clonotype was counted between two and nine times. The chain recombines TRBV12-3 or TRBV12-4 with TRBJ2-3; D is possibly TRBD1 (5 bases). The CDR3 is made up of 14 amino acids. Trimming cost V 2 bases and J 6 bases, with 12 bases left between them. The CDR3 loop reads CASSLKLKGDTQYF. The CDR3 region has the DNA TGTGCCAGCAGTTTAAAGCTCAAGGGGGATACGCAGTATTTT.